This T cell receptor (beta chain) was identified in a study of beta chain features in type 1 diabetes. As for the study in general: All samples combined gave 107,917,701 sorted cells for examination.

This clone was observed a handful of times. Its antigen is as yet unknown. The whole isolated RNA underwent reverse transcription, so sequencing captured expressed TCRB transcripts. TCRdb keeps only in-frame clones here, not all; method: immunoSEQ multiplex PCR. The table has hundreds of thousands of clones, 11% to 15% seen once. Per germline, CDR1 SGHRS and CDR2 YFSETQ. Unmatched junction bases numbered 5, after V lost 0 bases and J lost 3 bases. This CDR3 is 15 amino acids long. Study conclusions and caveats: Type 1 diabetes patients had moderately but significantly shorter TCRB CDR3s in all four CD4+ subsets. Whatever favoring of shorter templates PCR might show would apply equally to patients and controls.

In all sorted populations, purity surpassed 98%. V usage is TRBV5-1 and J usage is TRBJ2-7, with 8 bases identical to TRBD2. The TCR comes from a man between 18 and 29 years old with type 1 diabetes. Material for sequencing was naive CD4+ T cells from blood. The CDR3 sequence is CASSLGSGVNYEQYF. Here the CDR3 DNA reads TGCGCCAGCAGCTTGGGTAGCGGGGTCAACTACGAGCAGTACTTC. The whole variable domain, remainder taken from reference TRBV5-1 and TRBJ2-7, is KAGVTQTPRYLIKTRGQQVTLSCSPISGHRSVSWYQQTPGQGLQFLFEYFSETQRNKGNFPGRFSGRQFSNSRSEMNVSTLELGDSALYLCASSLGSGVNYEQYFGPGTRLTVT.